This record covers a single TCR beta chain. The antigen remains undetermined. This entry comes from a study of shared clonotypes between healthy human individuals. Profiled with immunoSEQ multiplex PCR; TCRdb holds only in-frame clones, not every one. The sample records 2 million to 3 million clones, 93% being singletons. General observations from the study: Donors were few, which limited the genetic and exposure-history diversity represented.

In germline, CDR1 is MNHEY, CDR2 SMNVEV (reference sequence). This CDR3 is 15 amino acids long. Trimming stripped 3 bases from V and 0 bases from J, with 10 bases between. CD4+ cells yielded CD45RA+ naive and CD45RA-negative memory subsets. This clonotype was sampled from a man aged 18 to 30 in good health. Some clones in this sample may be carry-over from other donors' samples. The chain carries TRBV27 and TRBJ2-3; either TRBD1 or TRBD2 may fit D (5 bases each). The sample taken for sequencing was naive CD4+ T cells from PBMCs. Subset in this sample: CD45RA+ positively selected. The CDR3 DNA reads TGTGCCAGCAGTTTCGGGACCCCAAGCACAGATACGCAGTATTTT. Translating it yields CASSFGTPSTDTQYF.